One and the same sample provided the 21 T cell receptor beta chains below, sequenced in a study of T cell repertoires in cytomegalovirus infection. A single record per CDR3 protein comes from TCRdb applying MiXCR to the reads. Of under 150,000 distinct CDR3 sequences listed, about 30% are singletons. These receptors are not linked to any known antigen. The specimen comprised CD8+ T cells from cultured PBMCs, sampled from culture after CMV antigen stimulation. The origin of the receptors is a human donor in good health (CMV status not recorded). Some clones in this sample may be carry-over from other donors' samples.

This clonotype was detected ten times or more. The chain carries TRBV7-8 and TRBJ1-5; D might be TRBD1 (6 bases). CDR3 length: 14 residues. Trimming shortened V by 5 bases and J by 3 bases, and 11 bases separated the two germline ends. CDR1 is SGHVS and CDR2 is FQNEAQ in the germline V gene. The CDR3 sequence: CASSARDNNQPQHF. CDR3 DNA: TGTGCCAGCAGCGCACGGGACAACAATCAGCCCCAGCATTTT.

This clonotype was counted only a few times. The chain has TRBV19 and TRBJ2-2; possible D gene TRBD2, 6 bases. This CDR3 has 14 residues. Germline values: CDR1 LNHDA, CDR2 SQIVND (reference sequence). The V gene lost 3 bases and the J gene lost 2 bases, with 7 bases spanning the gap. DNA for the CDR3: TGTGCCAGTAGTATGGGGGGTAACACCGGGGAGCTGTTTTTT. Amino acids: CASSMGGNTGELFF.

The chain carries TRBV11-1 and TRBJ2-2; 10 nucleotides agree with TRBD2. The CDR3 extends over 15 amino acids. J was trimmed by 9 bases and V by 5 bases; bases with no gene match: 9. Germline CDR1 reads SGHAT; CDR2 reads FQDESV (reference sequence). CDR3 nucleotides: TGTGCCAGCAGCGTTACTAGCGGGGCTAATCGGGAGCTGTTTTTT. Protein sequence: CASSVTSGANRELFF. Full variable domain (rest looked up from reference TRBV11-1 and TRBJ2-2): EAEVAQSPRYKITEKSQAVAFWCDPISGHATLYWYRQILGQGPELLVQFQDESVVDDSQLPKDRFSAERLKGVDSTLKIQPAELGDSAMYLCASSVTSGANRELFFGEGSRLTVL.

The chain joins TRBV6-2 or TRBV6-3 to TRBJ2-7, with 8 bases fitting TRBD2. The germline V gene has CDR1 MNHEY and CDR2 SVGEGT. After removal of 6 bases from V and 4 bases from J, the junction contained 8 bases not matched to a gene. The CDR3 loop spans 14 amino acids. CDR3 in amino acids: CASSPGGSTYEQYF. The CDR3 coding sequence is TGTGCCAGCAGCCCGGGGGGGAGCACGTACGAGCAGTACTTC.

This clonotype came up many times. The rearrangement joins TRBV10-3 to TRBJ1-1; possibly TRBD1 for D (5 bases). V was cut by 3 bases and J by 4 bases, with 15 bases left in between. Germline CDR1 and CDR2: ENHRY and SYGVKD. CDR3 length: 15 amino acids. CDR3 protein: CAISDGTTGSTEAFF. The CDR3, as DNA: TGTGCCATCAGTGACGGGACCACCGGTAGCACTGAAGCTTTCTTT.

This clonotype was observed at least ten times. The chain combines TRBV7-9 with TRBJ1-2; D possibly corresponds to TRBD1 (6 bases). With 2 bases removed from V and 6 bases from J, the gap between germline ends came to 10 bases. The CDR3 is made up of 13 amino acids. Germline CDR1 is SEHNR and CDR2 is FQNEAQ (reference sequence). The CDR3 region has the DNA TGTGCCAGCAGCTTACCTAACAGGGATGGCTACACCTTC. Amino acid sequence: CASSLPNRDGYTF.

The chain has TRBV12-3 or TRBV12-4 and TRBJ1-2, with 11 positions matching TRBD1. V was pared by 6 bases and J by 8 bases, with 11 bases of the junction left unmatched. This CDR3 has 15 amino acids. The CDR3 sequence: CASSPTGTGGGGYTF. The CDR3 DNA sequence: TGTGCCAGCAGCCCCACCGGGACAGGGGGTGGCGGCTACACCTTC.

This rearrangement joins TRBV20-1 to TRBJ2-1; D might be TRBD1 (6 bases). Per the germline V gene, CDR1 is DFQATT and CDR2 is SNEGSKA (reference sequence). V gave up 3 bases and J gave up 2 bases, with 11 bases separating them. CDR3 size: 14 residues. Written as DNA, the CDR3 is TGCAGTGCTAGTTCTGGGACACCCTACAATGAGCAGTTCTTC. Translating it yields CSASSGTPYNEQFF.

The chain recombines TRBV20-1 with TRBJ2-1; no definite D call. Germline V lookup: CDR1 DFQATT, CDR2 SNEGSKA (reference sequence). This CDR3 is 14 amino acids long. V gave up 0 bases and J gave up 6 bases, with 12 bases separating them. CDR3 amino acids: CSARDPRALNEQFF. CDR3 nucleotides: TGCAGTGCTAGAGATCCCCGGGCCCTCAATGAGCAGTTCTTC.

In its sample, this clonotype was seen many times. The CDR3 protein is CASSLASDRIQPQHF. CDR3 nucleotides: TGTGCCAGCAGCTTAGCTTCCGACAGGATTCAGCCCCAGCATTTT. The V and J genes are TRBV7-8 and TRBJ1-5, with D possibly matching TRBD1 (6 bases). Germline assignment: CDR1 SGHVS and CDR2 FQNEAQ. The CDR3 spans 15 residues. Between the trimmed V and J ends, which lost 0 bases and 6 bases, there was a span of 12 bases.

Concerning this clonotype: A junction boundary mismatches the germline segment, possibly from a read error. The J gene is TRBJ1-2, the V gene TRBV7-2, with D hard to call. Germline V gene data show CDR1 as SGHTA and CDR2 as FQGNSA. This CDR3 is 10 amino acids long. Here the CDR3 DNA reads TGTGCCAGCAGCCCCCAGGACGGAATCTTC. This encodes CASSPQDGIF.

The chain uses TRBV13 and TRBJ1-4, with a tentative D call TRBD1 (5 bases). The CDR3 runs 14 residues. Germline CDR1 and CDR2: PRHDT and FYEKMQ (reference sequence). V dropped 3 bases and J dropped 5 bases, with 10 bases sitting between them. The CDR3 reads CASSFRDWNEKLFF. The CDR3 region has the DNA TGTGCCAGCAGCTTCAGGGATTGGAATGAAAAACTGTTTTTT.

The chain carries TRBV11-2 and TRBJ2-2, with TRBD2 as a possible D gene (5 bases). The CDR3 is made up of 13 amino acids. The germline V gene encodes CDR1 SGHAT and CDR2 FQNNGV. V was clipped by 8 bases and J by 5 bases, with 12 bases between them. Here the CDR3 reads CASDSSGTGELFF. The CDR3 nucleotides read TGTGCCAGCGATTCATCGGGAACCGGGGAGCTGTTTTTT.

The J gene is TRBJ1-1, the V gene TRBV6-6, with TRBD1 identical over 9 bases. CDR3 length equals 16 residues. Germline loops: CDR1 MNHNY, CDR2 SVGAGI (reference sequence). The V and J ends lost 5 bases and 0 bases, in that order; junction bases with no gene match: 7. The chain's CDR3 is CASSNRGLPLNTEAFF. CDR3 nucleotide sequence: TGTGCCAGCAGTAACAGGGGGCTCCCCCTGAACACTGAAGCTTTCTTT.

V is TRBV6-5 and J is TRBJ1-1; a weak D match, TRBD1 (5 bases). Germline V lookup: CDR1 MNHEY, CDR2 SVGAGI. This CDR3 is 16 amino acids long. Trimming took 2 bases from V and 2 from J, leaving 15 bases between them. CDR3 sequence reads: CASSYGAPTVNTEAFF. The CDR3 nucleotides read TGTGCCAGCAGTTACGGGGCTCCCACCGTTAACACTGAAGCTTTCTTT.

In this sample, this clonotype turned up many times. CDR3 nucleotide sequence: TGTGCCATCAGCCAGGCCGGCGGGGGCGCGGATGGCTACACCTTC. Translated, it gives CAISQAGGGADGYTF. The chain uses TRBV10-3 and TRBJ1-2; a possible D gene is TRBD1 (6 bases). The CDR3 length is 15 residues. Trimming left V 6 bases short and J 6 bases short, with 20 bases between. Looked up from germline, CDR1 is ENHRY and CDR2 is SYGVKD.

The genes are TRBV24-1 and TRBJ2-1, with 7 bases that match TRBD1. The V segment lost 10 bases and the J segment 7 bases; nucleotides outside the gene matches: 6. This CDR3 has 12 amino acids. Looked up from germline, CDR1 is KGHDR and CDR2 is SFDVKD. CDR3 sequence reads: CATTQGSNEQFF. The CDR3, as DNA: TGTGCCACAACACAGGGGTCAAATGAGCAGTTCTTC.

The V call is TRBV6-9, the J call TRBJ1-1; the D gene is possibly TRBD1 (5 bases). Looked up from germline, CDR1 is MNHGY and CDR2 is SVAAGI. V gave up 9 bases and J gave up 4 bases, with 18 bases separating them. The CDR3 spans 14 residues. CDR3 in amino acids: CARKNRTLGTEAFF. Written as DNA, the CDR3 is TGTGCCAGGAAGAACAGGACTCTTGGCACTGAAGCTTTCTTT.

The J gene is TRBJ2-5, the V gene TRBV5-1; 8 bases line up with TRBD2. The CDR3 sequence is 16 residues long. J gave up 2 bases and V 1 base, and 7 bases lay outside the gene matches. Per germline, CDR1 SGHRS and CDR2 YFSETQ. The CDR3 nucleotides are TGCGCCAGCAGCTTGACCCTACTAGCGGCGCAAGAGACCCAGTACTTC. Protein sequence: CASSLTLLAAQETQYF.

J is TRBJ2-1 and V is TRBV7-9; TRBD2 matches at 9 bases. Germline lookup yields CDR1 SEHNR and CDR2 FQNEAQ (reference sequence). CDR3 length: 16 residues. The ends lost 5 bases at V and 7 bases at J; junction bases unmatched: 12. The CDR3 protein is CASSPTFGRGGNEQFF. Here the CDR3 DNA reads TGTGCCAGCAGCCCAACGTTTGGGCGGGGGGGAAATGAGCAGTTCTTC.

The gene calls are TRBV7-6 and TRBJ1-1, with D possibly being TRBD1 (5 bases). This CDR3 region has 15 residues. Per the germline V gene, CDR1 is SGHVS and CDR2 is FNYEAQ. V lost 1 base and J 7 bases, leaving 16 bases between the germline ends. This CDR3 reads CASSLERAGTDEAFF. The CDR3 DNA sequence: TGTGCCAGCAGCTTAGAGAGGGCAGGGACGGATGAAGCTTTCTTT.